These 20 T cell receptor beta chains share one sample of origin, sequenced in a study of T cells in Graves' hyperthyroidism and ophthalmopathy. RNA transcripts yielded amplified TCR beta CDR3 regions. HTBI primers were used for first-round RT-PCR of the TCR CDR3. TCRdb re-analysed the multiplex PCR reads in MiXCR, keeping a single row per CDR3 protein. The sample lists 350,000 to 400,000 distinct CDR3 sequences, about 15% seen once, with less than 35% in the top ten. The specimen sequenced was blood. The receptors originated from a woman aged 25 to 45 with Graves' hyperthyroidism.

This clonotype was counted only a few times. The chain has TRBV20-1 and TRBJ1-4, with D possibly being TRBD1 (5 bases). CDR1 DFQATT and CDR2 SNEGSKA come from the germline V gene (reference sequence). With 4 bases removed from V and 6 bases from J, the gap between germline ends came to 12 bases. This CDR3 has 13 residues. CDR3 sequence: CSATSGSYEKLFF. The CDR3 coding sequence is TGCAGTGCTACATCAGGGAGTTATGAAAAACTGTTTTTT.

This clonotype was counted many times. The chain has TRBV18 and TRBJ1-5; 8 bases fit TRBD1. The CDR3 spans 17 residues. V was pared by 3 bases and J by 6 bases, with 13 bases of the junction left unmatched. Germline V gives CDR1 KGHSH, CDR2 LQKENI. The CDR3 DNA sequence: TGTGCCAGCTCACCCGGGACCGGGACAGGTGGCGGTCAGCCCCAGCATTTT. Protein sequence: CASSPGTGTGGGQPQHF. Together with reference TRBV18 and TRBJ1-5, the CDR3 gives the full variable domain: NAGVMQNPRHLVRRRGQEARLRCSPMKGHSHVYWYRQLPEEGLKFMVYLQKENIIDESGMPKERFSAEFPKEGPSILRIQQVVRGDSAAYFCASSPGTGTGGGQPQHFGDGTRLSIL.

This clonotype came up a few times. The chain joins TRBV27 to TRBJ2-7, with D possibly being TRBD2 (5 bases). This CDR3 has 14 amino acids. The V and J ends lost 6 bases and 4 bases respectively, with 16 bases between them. Germline CDR1 is MNHEY and CDR2 is SMNVEV (reference sequence). Here the CDR3 DNA reads TGTGCCAGCAGCCCGGGGTTTCTGGATTACGAGCAGTACTTC. Amino acid sequence: CASSPGFLDYEQYF.

This clonotype was counted only a few times. The rearrangement joins TRBV24-1 to TRBJ2-7; 10 nucleotides match TRBD1. The CDR3 contains 15 residues. Germline V CDR1 and CDR2: KGHDR, SFDVKD. The V segment lost 3 bases and the J segment 5 bases; nucleotides outside the gene matches: 6. CDR3 sequence (DNA): TGTGCCACCAGTGATCCGGGGACAGGGGTCGACGAGCAGTACTTC. Protein product: CATSDPGTGVDEQYF.

The sample holds a few counts of this clonotype. The CDR3 here is CSANRAGVGETQYF. The DNA for the CDR3 is TGCAGTGCCAACCGGGCGGGAGTCGGGGAGACCCAGTACTTC. The chain employs TRBV20-1 and TRBJ2-5; TRBD2 matches 7 bases. Germline values: CDR1 DFQATT, CDR2 SNEGSKA (reference sequence). The CDR3 contains 14 residues. The trim removed 6 bases at V and 5 bases at J, leaving 12 bases unmatched.

V usage is TRBV6-4 and J usage is TRBJ2-7; D not resolved. Germline CDR1 reads MRHNA; CDR2 reads SNTAGT. The V gene lost 7 bases and the J gene lost 6 bases, with 16 bases spanning the gap. This CDR3 is 13 amino acids long. Written as DNA, the CDR3 is TGTGCCAGCACCGCGCACAGCCCTTTCGAGCAGTACTTC. It encodes CASTAHSPFEQYF.

This clonotype was seen ten or more times. The rearrangement joins TRBV5-1 to TRBJ2-7; no firm D call. CDR3 size: 12 residues. CDR1 and CDR2 (germline): SGHRS, YFSETQ. Deletions cut 1 base from V and 2 bases from J, with 4 bases between. The DNA for the CDR3 is TGCGCCAGCAGCTTGCCAGCCTACGAGCAGTACTTC. The encoded protein is CASSLPAYEQYF.

This clonotype was recorded a few times. The chain links TRBV3-1 to TRBJ2-7; D remains ambiguous. This CDR3 contains 15 residues. Germline CDR1 and CDR2: LGHDT and YNNKEL (reference sequence). With 0 bases removed from V and 0 bases from J, the gap between germline ends came to 9 bases. In DNA, the CDR3 is TGTGCCAGCAGCCAAGATCCAGCCGGCTCCTACGAGCAGTACTTC. Its translation is CASSQDPAGSYEQYF.

The sample holds a few counts of this clonotype. This chain links TRBV15 with TRBJ2-3, with TRBD1 matching 8 bases. CDR3 length equals 16 residues. The V gene end was trimmed by 0 bases and the J gene end by 5 bases; junction bases not matched to a gene: 7. The germline V gene has CDR1 LNHNV and CDR2 YYDKDF (reference sequence). For the CDR3, the DNA is TGTGCCACCAGCAGAGATGGGAGACAGGGGATAGATACGCAGTATTTT. This encodes CATSRDGRQGIDTQYF.

This clonotype was observed at least ten times. The genes are TRBV2 and TRBJ2-1, with a tentative D call TRBD2 (6 bases). CDR3 length: 13 amino acids. Trimming took 11 bases from V and 2 from J, leaving 13 bases between them. Germline CDR1 reads SNHLY; CDR2 reads FYNNEI. CDR3 region: CALGGGTYNEQFF. CDR3 DNA: TGTGCCCTAGGAGGCGGGACCTACAATGAGCAGTTCTTC. The full variable domain, its missing parts supplied by reference TRBV2 and TRBJ2-1, is EPEVTQTPSHQVTQMGQEVILRCVPISNHLYFYWYRQILGQKVEFLVSFYNNEISEKSEIFDDQFSVERPDGSNFTLKIRSTKLEDSAMYFCALGGGTYNEQFFGPGTRLTVL.

The gene calls are TRBV7-2 and TRBJ1-6, with TRBD1 matching 9 bases. The V gene end was trimmed by 3 bases and the J gene end by 6 bases; junction bases not matched to a gene: 9. Germline-derived CDR1 and CDR2 are SGHTA and FQGNSA. The CDR3 is made up of 17 amino acids. This CDR3 reads CASSFTQGAPRNSPLHF. The CDR3 DNA reads TGTGCCAGCAGCTTCACACAGGGGGCGCCTCGTAATTCACCCCTCCACTTT.

This clonotype was seen more than once but under ten times. The rearrangement joins TRBV28 to TRBJ1-6; TRBD1 agrees at 7 bases. CDR3 length: 15 amino acids. The V and J ends lost 7 bases and 5 bases, in that order; junction bases with no gene match: 8. CDR1 is MDHEN, CDR2 SYDVKM, per germline. In DNA, the CDR3 is TGTGCCAGCAACTCAAGACAGGGAGATAATTCACCCCTCCACTTT. Translated: CASNSRQGDNSPLHF.

This clonotype was picked up many times. The rearrangement uses TRBV4-1 and TRBJ2-4, with 8 nucleotides matching TRBD1. Trimming cost V 5 bases and J 7 bases; bases outside gene matches: 7. Germline loops: CDR1 MGHRA, CDR2 YSYEKL. The CDR3 has 14 residues. CDR3 DNA: TGCGCCAGCAGCTATCGACAGGGGCGGAACATTCAGTACTTC. Protein product: CASSYRQGRNIQYF.

This clonotype appeared a single time. This chain uses TRBV4-1 with TRBJ1-2; 8 nucleotides line up with TRBD1. The CDR3 is 15 amino acids. Germline assignment: CDR1 MGHRA and CDR2 YSYEKL. Trimming at V came to 3 bases and at J to 4 bases, leaving 7 bases not matched to a gene. The CDR3, as DNA: TGCGCCAGCAGCCAGCAAACAGGGGGGTCCTATGGCTACACCTTC. It yields the protein CASSQQTGGSYGYTF.

Ten or more counts support this clonotype. V gene TRBV28 combines with J gene TRBJ1-5; 9 bases are shared with TRBD1. J gave up 6 bases and V 11 bases, and 8 bases lay outside the gene matches. The CDR3 is made up of 13 amino acids. Germline V gives CDR1 MDHEN, CDR2 SYDVKM. This CDR3 reads CAGGQGRGQPQHF. CDR3 DNA: TGTGCCGGGGGACAGGGTCGCGGTCAGCCCCAGCATTTT. Combining the CDR3 with reference TRBV28 and TRBJ1-5 gives the whole variable domain DVKVTQSSRYLVKRTGEKVFLECVQDMDHENMFWYRQDPGLGLRLIYFSYDVKMKEKGDIPEGYSVSREKKERFSLILESASTNQTSMYLCAGGQGRGQPQHFGDGTRLSIL.

J is TRBJ2-5 and V is TRBV6-1; D possibly corresponds to TRBD1 (8 bases). CDR1 and CDR2 (germline): MNHNS, SASEGT. V dropped 6 bases and J dropped 7 bases, with 12 bases sitting between them. The CDR3 contains 12 residues. The CDR3 loop is CASRTGEGTQYF. Written as DNA, the CDR3 is TGTGCCAGCAGGACAGGGGAGGGGACCCAGTACTTC.

This clonotype was found a few times. The chain joins TRBV18 to TRBJ2-1, with 10 bases aligning to TRBD2. Looked up from germline, CDR1 is KGHSH and CDR2 is LQKENI. V was pared by 5 bases and J by 9 bases, with 7 bases of the junction left unmatched. This CDR3 contains 14 residues. The chain's CDR3 is CASSSEREGIEQFF. CDR3 nucleotides: TGTGCCAGCTCATCGGAGCGGGAGGGGATTGAGCAGTTCTTC.

On this clonotype: One end of the junction is discordant with germline, which a read error may explain. This chain links TRBV11-3 with TRBJ2-2, with TRBD1 identical over 8 bases. In germline, CDR1 is SGHNT, CDR2 YENEEA. The CDR3 runs 16 residues. CDR3: CTSSLGQGFNTGELFF. CDR3 in DNA: TGTACCAGCAGCTTAGGACAGGGCTTCAACACCGGGGAGCTGTTTTTT.

This chain joins TRBV5-6 and TRBJ2-3; D gene uncertain. The germline gives CDR1 SGHDT, CDR2 YYEEEE. This CDR3 is built from 16 residues. Trimming left V 7 bases short and J 3 bases short, with 21 bases between. CDR3 loop: CASGLAPAISTDTQYF. CDR3 in DNA: TGTGCCAGCGGCCTGGCCCCCGCTATTTCGACAGATACGCAGTATTTT.

This clonotype was counted only a few times. The rearrangement uses TRBV6-1 and TRBJ2-1, with TRBD2 identical over 12 bases. The trim removed 6 bases at V and 5 bases at J, leaving 8 bases unmatched. Germline assignment: CDR1 MNHNS and CDR2 SASEGT. This CDR3 has 16 residues. The CDR3 here is CASRPTSGSFDNEQFF. Written as DNA, the CDR3 is TGTGCCAGCAGGCCGACTAGCGGGAGTTTTGACAATGAGCAGTTCTTC.